Presented here are 31 T cell receptor beta chains from one specimen sequenced in a study of T-cell reconstitution after alpha-beta-depleted transplantation in children. During its preparation, the TCRbeta library received unique molecular identifiers. TCRdb re-called the PCR reads through MiXCR, storing one row per CDR3 protein. Of approximately 430,000 distinct CDR3 sequences listed, about 16% are singletons. The material sequenced was PBMCs, mostly from graft donor cells, taken 360 days after TCRalphabeta/CD19-depleted stem cell transplant. The receptors derive from a boy under three years old who had a stem cell transplant for Wiskott-Aldrich syndrome, so the T cells may come from the graft donor.

The V and J genes are TRBV6-5 and TRBJ2-3; 8 bases are shared with TRBD2. This CDR3 spans 16 amino acids. The trim removed 4 bases at V and 3 bases at J, leaving 9 bases unmatched. Germline V lookup: CDR1 MNHEY, CDR2 SVGAGI. In DNA, the CDR3 is TGTGCCAGCAGTTGGTCCGGGGGGGCAATAACAGATACGCAGTATTTT. Amino acid sequence: CASSWSGGAITDTQYF.

The chain's CDR3 is CASSHVRTGELFF. The CDR3 DNA reads as TGTGCCAGCAGTCACGTACGGACCGGGGAGCTGTTTTTT. V usage is TRBV6-2 or TRBV6-3 and J usage is TRBJ2-2; no reliable D call. V was cut by 5 bases and J by 5 bases, with 9 bases left in between. CDR3 length equals 13 residues. Germline-derived CDR1 and CDR2 are MNHEY and SVGEGT.

The CDR3 nucleotides are TGTGCCAGCAGCTTATACCGGGGAAAGGGGAATGAGCAGTTCTTC. Translating gives CASSLYRGKGNEQFF. The chain links TRBV7-9 to TRBJ2-1; D might be TRBD1 or TRBD2, each matching 5 bases. The V end was cut by 2 bases, the J end by 7 bases, with 15 bases between. There are 15 residues in the CDR3. Germline loops: CDR1 SEHNR, CDR2 FQNEAQ (reference sequence).

This clonotype was seen more than once but under ten times. The chain couples TRBV6-5 to TRBJ2-1, with 10 bases lining up with TRBD2. The CDR3 spans 16 residues. Unmatched junction bases numbered 8, after V lost 1 base and J lost 8 bases. CDR1 and CDR2 from the germline V gene are MNHEY and SVGAGI. The DNA for the CDR3 is TGTGCCAGCAGTTACTACCGTCTAGCGGGAGACGATGAGCAGTTCTTC. Its translation is CASSYYRLAGDDEQFF.

This clonotype has at least ten counts. This chain links TRBV10-3 with TRBJ2-7; D might be TRBD1 or TRBD2, each matching 5 bases. This CDR3 is built from 12 residues. The germline gives CDR1 ENHRY, CDR2 SYGVKD. Trimming removed 8 bases at V and 2 bases at J, with 10 bases between. Here the CDR3 DNA reads TGTGCCATCGGGCGAGGGGCCTACGAGCAGTACTTC. This gives the protein CAIGRGAYEQYF.

This rearrangement joins TRBV12-3 or TRBV12-4 to TRBJ2-2; D remains unclear. The V and J ends lost 6 bases and 6 bases respectively, with 11 bases between them. This CDR3 has 13 amino acids. The CDR3 sequence: CASSPLGSGELFF. As DNA, the CDR3 is TGTGCCAGCAGCCCTCTGGGGTCCGGGGAGCTGTTTTTT.

This clonotype was detected ten times or more. The chain links TRBV13 to TRBJ2-1; TRBD2 aligns across 7 bases. This CDR3 is built from 17 residues. Germline CDR1 is PRHDT and CDR2 is FYEKMQ (reference sequence). The V gene end was trimmed by 5 bases and the J gene end by 0 bases; junction bases not matched to a gene: 10. The CDR3 protein is CASSPWEGMSSYNEQFF. Written as DNA, the CDR3 is TGTGCCAGCAGCCCCTGGGAGGGGATGAGCTCCTACAATGAGCAGTTCTTC.

In this sample, this clonotype turned up a few times. This chain links TRBV10-1 with TRBJ2-7, with D uncertain. The germline V and J ends were trimmed by 8 bases and 1 base, with 21 bases remaining between them. Looked up from germline, CDR1 is WNHNN and CDR2 is SYGVQD (reference sequence). The CDR3 runs to 16 residues. In DNA form, the CDR3 reads TGCGCCAGCGCGCCTTTGTTGGGCTTTAGGTCCTACGAGCAGTACTTC. It translates to CASAPLLGFRSYEQYF.

The genes are TRBV20-1 and TRBJ2-1; possibly TRBD1 for D (6 bases). CDR3 length: 11 residues. V lost 6 bases, J lost 8 bases, and 11 bases lay in between. From germline, CDR1 is DFQATT and CDR2 SNEGSKA (reference sequence). CDR3 sequence reads: CSARQVHEQFF. CDR3 nucleotides: TGCAGTGCCCGACAGGTCCATGAGCAGTTCTTC.

This clonotype has only a few counts. The CDR3 spells CASSLPGSRGDTQYF. The CDR3 region has the DNA TGTGCCAGCAGCCTGCCTGGGTCTCGGGGAGATACGCAGTATTTT. The chain employs TRBV11-3 and TRBJ2-3, with D tentatively TRBD2 (5 bases). Trimming shortened V by 5 bases and J by 5 bases, and 17 bases separated the two germline ends. CDR1 is SGHNT, CDR2 YENEEA, per germline. This CDR3 contains 15 residues.

In its sample, this clonotype was seen a few times. The chain uses TRBV7-9 and TRBJ1-2; the D gene is possibly TRBD1 (6 bases). V was trimmed by 5 bases and J by 4 bases, leaving 14 bases between them. CDR3 length: 14 amino acids. Germline CDR1 reads SEHNR; CDR2 reads FQNEAQ (reference sequence). CDR3 sequence reads: CASSPRGNLYGYTF. CDR3 DNA sequence: TGTGCCAGCAGCCCCAGGGGAAATCTCTATGGCTACACCTTC.

The rearrangement uses TRBV20-1 and TRBJ1-1; 7 bases align to TRBD1. V lost 6 bases and J lost 3; bases outside the gene matches: 7. The CDR3 runs to 13 residues. Per the germline V gene, CDR1 is DFQATT and CDR2 is SNEGSKA (reference sequence). This CDR3 is CSASRGQYTEAFF. In nucleotides, the CDR3 is TGCAGTGCCTCAAGGGGGCAGTACACTGAAGCTTTCTTT.

The genes are TRBV7-9 and TRBJ2-3; perhaps TRBD2 as D (6 bases). V shed 8 bases and J shed 6 bases, with 18 bases lying between them. The CDR3 is made up of 14 amino acids. The germline V gene has CDR1 SEHNR and CDR2 FQNEAQ (reference sequence). CDR3 region: CASGLSGRGDTQYF. The CDR3 coding sequence is TGTGCCAGCGGGCTGAGCGGGCGCGGTGATACGCAGTATTTT.

V usage is TRBV10-3 and J usage is TRBJ2-1; 10 nucleotides align to TRBD2. Losses at the gene ends were 2 bases for V and 6 bases for J; bases not matched to a gene: 7. Per the germline V gene, CDR1 is ENHRY and CDR2 is SYGVKD. This CDR3 spans 16 amino acids. The CDR3 region is CAISENPGLARNEQFF. CDR3 sequence (DNA): TGTGCCATCAGTGAGAACCCGGGACTAGCGCGCAATGAGCAGTTCTTC.

V gene TRBV19 combines with J gene TRBJ2-2; D not resolved. Germline V gene sequence: CDR1 LNHDA, CDR2 SQIVND (reference sequence). This CDR3 has 13 amino acids. V lost 3 bases to trimming and J lost 4 bases, with 6 bases between them. In DNA, the CDR3 is TGTGCCAGTAGTATCCGTCTCACCGGGGAGCTGTTTTTT. Its translation is CASSIRLTGELFF.

This clonotype was seen a handful of times. The chain is built from TRBV4-3 and TRBJ2-3; D uncertain. This CDR3 is built from 14 residues. Germline CDR1 reads LGHNA; CDR2 reads YSLEER. Deletions cut 1 base from V and 4 bases from J, with 9 bases between. The CDR3 protein is CASSQVTRSDTQYF. The CDR3 bases are TGCGCCAGCAGCCAAGTGACTCGATCAGATACGCAGTATTTT.

This clonotype was counted between two and nine times. The genes are TRBV10-3 and TRBJ1-6; D unclear. The CDR3 consists of 18 residues. Trimming stripped 10 bases from V and 8 bases from J, with 30 bases between. CDR1 and CDR2 from the germline V gene are ENHRY and SYGVKD. The CDR3, as DNA: TGTGCCACCGTGGGGATAGGGCAGACTGCTCCATGGGATTCACCCCTCCACTTT. It encodes CATVGIGQTAPWDSPLHF.

The rearrangement uses TRBV12-3 or TRBV12-4 and TRBJ1-1; D remains unclear. The CDR3 contains 13 residues. The germline V and J ends were trimmed by 6 bases and 0 bases, with 8 bases remaining between them. The CDR3 sequence: CASRRTLNTEAFF. The CDR3 nucleotides read TGTGCCAGCAGACGGACGCTGAACACTGAAGCTTTCTTT.

CDR3 nucleotide sequence: TGCAGCGCCTCACAACTAGTTTACAATGAGCAGTTCTTC. Translating it yields CSASQLVYNEQFF. The chain is built from TRBV29-1 and TRBJ2-1; weak D call: TRBD2 (5 bases). The CDR3 spans 13 residues. Deletions cut 7 bases from V and 4 bases from J, with 14 bases between. Germline V gives CDR1 SQVTM, CDR2 ANQGSEA.

V is TRBV12-3 or TRBV12-4 and J is TRBJ1-5, with unresolved D. CDR3 length equals 16 residues. With 7 bases removed from V and 3 bases from J, the gap between germline ends came to 19 bases. CDR3 DNA sequence: TGTGCCAGCACCCTTAAGTACCTAGGAGTCAATCAGCCCCAGCATTTT. Translating gives CASTLKYLGVNQPQHF.

There are a few counts of this clonotype. This chain connects TRBV6-1 to TRBJ2-5, with D possibly being TRBD1 or TRBD2 (5 bases each). This CDR3 has 15 residues. V dropped 6 bases and J dropped 5 bases, with 19 bases sitting between them. Germline CDR1 MNHNS, CDR2 SASEGT. CDR3 DNA: TGTGCCAGCAGCCGCTTCGGGGCCGGGGCGGAGACCCAGTACTTC. Translating it yields CASSRFGAGAETQYF.

The sample holds a few counts of this clonotype. The chain recombines TRBV4-2 with TRBJ2-3, with a possible D match to TRBD1 (6 bases). Trimming took off 4 bases at V and 3 bases at J, with 23 bases between the two ends. The CDR3 has 18 amino acids. Germline V gives CDR1 LGHNA, CDR2 YNFKEQ. CDR3 coding DNA: TGTGCCAGCAGCCCGCGCGGCGTGGGAAAAAGGGGGACAGATACGCAGTATTTT. This sequence encodes CASSPRGVGKRGTDTQYF.

The chain uses TRBV12-3 or TRBV12-4 and TRBJ2-3; D tentatively reads TRBD1 or TRBD2 (5 bases each). The CDR3 is made up of 10 amino acids. Trimming removed 8 bases from V and 8 bases from J, with 8 bases in between. The CDR3 nucleotides are TGTGCCAGCGGTGGGGGTACGCAGTATTTT. Translating gives CASGGGTQYF.

This clonotype was detected a few times. The rearrangement joins TRBV7-2 to TRBJ1-3; possible D gene TRBD1, 5 bases. Germline V gene data show CDR1 as SGHTA and CDR2 as FQGNSA. This CDR3 comprises 15 residues. Trimming stripped 5 bases from V and 4 bases from J, with 15 bases between. CDR3: CASSPGQGGGNTIYF. The CDR3 bases are TGTGCCAGCAGCCCCGGGCAGGGCGGGGGAAACACCATATATTTT.

The J gene is TRBJ1-5, the V gene TRBV28, with TRBD1 identical over 10 bases. The junction had 3 bases not matched to a gene; V was cut back by 7 bases and J by 6 bases. Germline values: CDR1 MDHEN, CDR2 SYDVKM. The CDR3 sequence is 13 residues long. The CDR3 bases are TGTGCCAGCAAGGACAGGGGGACTCAGCCCCAGCATTTT. Translated, it gives CASKDRGTQPQHF.

This clonotype has at least ten counts. The V and J genes are TRBV14 and TRBJ1-4, with D maybe TRBD1 (5 bases). The CDR3 is made up of 13 amino acids. V was pared by 3 bases and J by 11 bases, with 13 bases between. Germline CDR1 and CDR2: SGHDN and FVKESK. The DNA of the CDR3 is TGTGCCAGCAGCCATCGGGACTCCGTCAAACTGTTTTTT. It specifies CASSHRDSVKLFF.

The chain combines TRBV7-8 with TRBJ2-3; 8 nucleotides match TRBD1. V shed 2 bases and J 3 bases; nucleotides not matched to a gene: 13. Per germline, CDR1 SGHVS and CDR2 FQNEAQ. This CDR3 has 18 amino acids. DNA for the CDR3: TGTGCCAGCAGCTTACTCTCAGGACAGGGAGGTAGAACAGATACGCAGTATTTT. Translation: CASSLLSGQGGRTDTQYF.

This clonotype has more than one count but fewer than ten. This chain uses TRBV20-1 with TRBJ2-1; D may be TRBD2 (5 bases). This CDR3 comprises 14 residues. Trimming left V 7 bases short and J 0 bases short, with 13 bases between. The V gene's germline CDR1 is DFQATT and CDR2 SNEGSKA (reference sequence). The chain's CDR3 is CSGLLGSSYNEQFF. The CDR3 DNA follows: TGCAGTGGCTTGCTAGGGAGCTCCTACAATGAGCAGTTCTTC.

A few counts support this clonotype. CDR3: CASSLRTDSGGYQETQYF. In DNA, the CDR3 is TGCGCCAGCAGCTTGCGGACGGATAGCGGGGGTTACCAAGAGACCCAGTACTTC. This rearrangement joins TRBV5-1 to TRBJ2-5; 9 bases map to TRBD2. With 1 base clipped from V and 0 bases from J, the junction kept 10 bases outside the gene matches. CDR3 length equals 18 residues. Per the germline V gene, CDR1 is SGHRS and CDR2 is YFSETQ.

This clonotype occurred a few times. V gene TRBV5-6 combines with J gene TRBJ2-5; 7 bases agree with TRBD1. The CDR3 totals 14 residues. Germline V gene data show CDR1 as SGHDT and CDR2 as YYEEEE. The junction had 4 bases not matched to a gene; V was cut back by 2 bases and J by 3 bases. The DNA for the CDR3 is TGTGCCAGCAGCTTCCCCACAGGGGAAGAGACCCAGTACTTC. Translated: CASSFPTGEETQYF.

This clonotype was picked up a small number of times. The V gene is TRBV6-1, the J gene TRBJ2-2; a possible D gene is TRBD2 (6 bases). From germline, CDR1 is MNHNS and CDR2 SASEGT. This CDR3 is built from 16 residues. Trimming took 10 bases from V and 1 from J, leaving 19 bases between them. CDR3 residues: CATGRLVPLNTGELFF. The DNA of the CDR3 is TGTGCCACCGGCCGACTAGTTCCTCTGAACACCGGGGAGCTGTTTTTT.